Sequencing of this T cell receptor beta chain was carried out in a study of regulatory T cells in long-lasting Graves disease (dated by TCRdb to the early 2020s). Describing the broader study: Newly diagnosed Graves' disease patients had taken antithyroid drugs for less than 3 months. Peripheral blood TCR sequencing and RNA sequencing compared persistent Graves' disease patients with newly diagnosed Graves' disease patients. The study was conducted in China and was registered as a clinical trial. A total of around 35 samples were covered by TCR sequencing, comprising approximately 13 persistent and around 20 newly diagnosed Graves' disease patients. The full study reports these points: Compared with newly diagnosed patients, patients with persistent Graves' disease had lower TCR Shannon entropy and fewer highly expanded clones, which suggests clonal expansion. More public clonotypes were shared among persistent patients (roughly 2,700) than among newly diagnosed patients (966). Because the primary lesion, thyroid tissue, could not be accessed, the study looked at peripheral blood alone. The small sample size was acknowledged by the authors as a limitation that may reduce accuracy. Only the TCR beta chain was sequenced and analyzed.

The sample's time point label, in plain terms: newly diagnosed GD, antithyroid drugs for less than 3 months. For both TCR sequencing and RNA sequencing, RNA was extracted from PBMCs using TRIzol. The diagnosis of Graves' disease followed American Thyroid Association guidelines. The patients came from an endocrinology department in Xi'an, China. Each patient gave about 9.1 milliliters of peripheral blood, collected in an EDTA anticoagulant tube. Ficoll Paque Plus density gradient separation was used to isolate PBMCs, and no further T cell sorting was done. An Agilent 2100 Bioanalyzer and agarose gel were used to check RNA quality, while a NanoDrop 2000 measured RNA concentration. Libraries were constructed by multiplex PCR. Sequencing relied on an Illumina HiSeq 4000. iRepertoire HTBI primers and Arm-PCR amplification of CDR3 regions were used to construct TCR beta libraries. Gel purification was performed on PCR products prior to sequencing. On the authors' methods: Gene usage analysis of CDR3 amino acid clonotypes used the roughly 60 TRBV and some 13 TRBJ segments found across samples. Filtered high-quality paired reads were merged into contigs using COPE and FqMerger. BLAST was used to align contigs to the IMGT TRBV, TRBD and TRBJ reference genes, and CDR3 was defined following IMGT. Highly expanded clones were defined as clonotypes with a frequency above 0.1%. Shannon entropy was used to measure repertoire diversity, and the Gini coefficient was used to measure V-J evenness. Public clonotypes were defined as clonotypes shared by more than one individual. TCRdb handled the public reads itself, with Q25 trimming in fastp and clone calling in MiXCR, and kept productive beta chains. Under each unique CDR3 protein, matching rows form one entry showing the most common genes and DNA. Clone size and V and J calls follow TCRdb, not the original study. The sample table holds 350,000 to 400,000 distinct CDR3 sequences, of which around 15% were seen once. Of the sample, 22% falls within the top ten clones.

At least ten counts were recorded for this clonotype. No cognate antigen has been identified for it. No base-level quality is on record; no much larger clone is a single base apart. The source is a female donor with Graves disease. Here the sequenced sample was peripheral blood mononuclear cells (PBMCs), taken at new diagnosis, from a patient treated with antithyroid drugs.

For the CDR3, the sequence is CASSLTAAQGTPNQPQHF. The nucleotide sequence reads as follows: TGCGCCAGCAGTCTCACGGCAGCACAGGGGACTCCAAATCAGCCCCAGCATTTT. This receptor chain uses TRBV4-3 and TRBJ1-5, and 7 junction bases match TRBD1. The CDR3 runs 18 amino acids, cysteine and phenylalanine included. The kept DNA is CDR3 alone, 54 bases in frame from the first base. The germline V and J ends show losses of 6 bases and 4 bases respectively, and no gene match explains 18 bases of the junction. According to the germline V gene, CDR1 reads LGHNA and CDR2 reads YSLEER.